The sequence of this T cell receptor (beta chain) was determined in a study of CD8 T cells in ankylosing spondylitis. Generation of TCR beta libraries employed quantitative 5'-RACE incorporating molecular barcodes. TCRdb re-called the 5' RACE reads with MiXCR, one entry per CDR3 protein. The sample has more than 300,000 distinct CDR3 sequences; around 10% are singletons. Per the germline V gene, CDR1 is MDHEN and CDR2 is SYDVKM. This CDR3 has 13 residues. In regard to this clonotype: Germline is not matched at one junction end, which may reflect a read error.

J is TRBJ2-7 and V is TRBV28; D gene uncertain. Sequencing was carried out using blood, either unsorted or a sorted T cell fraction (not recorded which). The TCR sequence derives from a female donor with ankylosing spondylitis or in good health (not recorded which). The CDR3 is CAGRRSGSYEQYF. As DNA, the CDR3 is TGTGCCGGCAGACGCTCAGGATCCTACGAGCAGTACTTC.